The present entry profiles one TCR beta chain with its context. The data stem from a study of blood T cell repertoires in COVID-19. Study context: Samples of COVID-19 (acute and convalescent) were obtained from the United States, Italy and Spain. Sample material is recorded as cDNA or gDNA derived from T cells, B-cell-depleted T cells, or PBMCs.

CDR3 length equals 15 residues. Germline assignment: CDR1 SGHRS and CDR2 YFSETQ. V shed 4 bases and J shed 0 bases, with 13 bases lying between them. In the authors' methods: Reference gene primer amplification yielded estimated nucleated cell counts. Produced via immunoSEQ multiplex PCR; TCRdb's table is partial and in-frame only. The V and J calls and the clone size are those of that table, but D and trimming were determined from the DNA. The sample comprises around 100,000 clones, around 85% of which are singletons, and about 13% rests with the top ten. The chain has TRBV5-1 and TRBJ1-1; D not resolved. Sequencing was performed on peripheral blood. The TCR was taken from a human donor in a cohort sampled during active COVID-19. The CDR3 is CASSEFRDMNTEAFF. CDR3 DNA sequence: TGCGCCAGCAGCGAGTTTCGAGACATGAACACTGAAGCTTTCTTT.